Only a few counts were recorded for the clone carrying this T cell receptor (beta chain). Germline assignment: CDR1 SGHNT and CDR2 YYREEE (reference sequence). V lost 0 bases to trimming and J lost 6 bases, with 7 bases between them. CDR3 size: 13 residues. The source of the sample is a study of PD-L1 blockade in urothelial cancer. Study context: Male patients with bladder-origin urothelial cancer numbered about 90% of the roughly 29. Samples of blood were analyzed 3 weeks (second dose) and 6 weeks after treatment start.

The assay was immunoSEQ multiplex PCR, and TCRdb's table has in-frame clones only and misses some. The table lists about 38,000 clones, around nine tenths of them singletons, with roughly a quarter in the top ten. The time point was: peripheral blood 6 weeks after treatment start. The input for sequencing was PBMCs, taken around atezolizumab (anti-PD-L1) treatment. The sequence derives from a man between 60 and 70 years old with urothelial cancer. This chain connects TRBV5-4 to TRBJ2-1; D unclear. CDR3 protein: CASSLAGVNEQFF. DNA for the CDR3: TGTGCCAGCAGCTTGGCCGGTGTCAATGAGCAGTTCTTC.